A selection of T cell receptor beta chains follows, all from one sample in a study of cytomegalovirus exposure and HLA in healthy donors. Generated by immunoSEQ multiplex PCR, the TCRdb table keeps only in-frame clones and is missing some. There are fewer than 65,000 clones in the sample; roughly 87% occur only once, and roughly 15% lies in the top ten. Sequenced material: PBMCs. These receptors were obtained from a young woman in good health and CMV-seronegative. The CDR3 runs from the conserved cysteine through the conserved F or W. Size values are once, few and many counts, or a class for expanded clones, and some rows have none.

J gene: TRBJ2-7; clone size: NA; V gene: TRBV29-1; CDR3 protein: CSVAGQGRYEQYF
J gene: TRBJ1-1; clone size: NA; V gene: TRBV6-1; CDR3 protein: CASNLGTATEAFF
J gene: TRBJ2-3; clone size: once; V gene: TRBV7-7; CDR3 protein: CASSAGLAPPDTQYF
J gene: TRBJ2-1; clone size: once; V gene: TRBV5-1; CDR3 protein: CASSFTGGGNNEQFF
J gene: TRBJ2-7; clone size: few; V gene: TRBV7-6; CDR3 protein: CASSFGTGGTYEQYF
J gene: TRBJ1-2; clone size: NA; V gene: TRBV5-1; CDR3 protein: CASSRGDYGYTF
J gene: TRBJ1-4; clone size: NA; V gene: TRBV5-4; CDR3 protein: CASSAPGQGNEKLFF
J gene: TRBJ2-7; clone size: NA; V gene: TRBV11-3; CDR3 protein: CASSLGTGTHYEQYF
J gene: TRBJ2-5; clone size: NA; V gene: TRBV5-1; CDR3 protein: CASSLVAGGPQETQYF
J gene: TRBJ2-5; clone size: NA; V gene: TRBV13; CDR3 protein: CASSHQETQYF
J gene: TRBJ1-2; clone size: NA; V gene: TRBV6-6; CDR3 protein: CASSYPGNLYGYTF
J gene: TRBJ1-5; clone size: few; V gene: TRBV6-1; CDR3 protein: CASNPGGVNQPQHF
J gene: TRBJ1-5; clone size: few; V gene: TRBV19; CDR3 protein: CASSWWQGNQPQHF
J gene: TRBJ2-7; clone size: NA; V gene: TRBV11-2; CDR3 protein: CASSLLRGHHEQYF
J gene: TRBJ2-1; clone size: NA; V gene: TRBV2; CDR3 protein: CASRGVTKGGGTYNEQFF
J gene: TRBJ1-4; clone size: NA; V gene: TRBV7-2; CDR3 protein: CASSSPTARKLFF
J gene: TRBJ2-5; clone size: NA; V gene: TRBV10-3; CDR3 protein: CAISESSSGGETQYF
J gene: TRBJ1-2; clone size: NA; V gene: TRBV19; CDR3 protein: CASSPGDRASGGYTF
J gene: TRBJ2-2; clone size: NA; V gene: TRBV18; CDR3 protein: CASLNDRAGELFF
J gene: TRBJ2-3; clone size: NA; V gene: TRBV7-9; CDR3 protein: CASSPRLAGVADTQYF
J gene: TRBJ2-5; clone size: NA; V gene: TRBV19; CDR3 protein: CATSQTGMETQYF
J gene: TRBJ2-5; clone size: NA; V gene: TRBV7-6; CDR3 protein: CASSATGPETQYF
J gene: TRBJ2-5; clone size: NA; V gene: TRBV11-3; CDR3 protein: CASSAWTEETQYF
J gene: TRBJ2-3; clone size: NA; V gene: TRBV6-6; CDR3 protein: CASSLSRRGRTDTQYF
J gene: TRBJ2-7; clone size: NA; V gene: TRBV4-2; CDR3 protein: CASSQDSGLASEQYF
J gene: TRBJ1-3; clone size: NA; V gene: TRBV5-1; CDR3 protein: CASSLGVGVSRNTIYF
J gene: TRBJ2-2; clone size: NA; V gene: TRBV18; CDR3 protein: CASSPNRYRGNTGELFF
J gene: TRBJ2-1; clone size: NA; V gene: TRBV4-3; CDR3 protein: CASSQDFGGEQFF
J gene: TRBJ1-1; clone size: NA; V gene: TRBV2; CDR3 protein: CASSEAGFSGVEAFF
J gene: TRBJ2-5; clone size: NA; V gene: TRBV2; CDR3 protein: CASSTSGDQETQYF
J gene: TRBJ1-3; clone size: NA; V gene: TRBV28; CDR3 protein: CASSLFGPGNTIYF
J gene: TRBJ2-7; clone size: once; V gene: TRBV9; CDR3 protein: CASSGGQGTYEQYF
J gene: TRBJ1-5; clone size: NA; V gene: TRBV18; CDR3 protein: CASSHRVEDQPQHF
J gene: TRBJ2-7; clone size: once; V gene: TRBV23-1; CDR3 protein: CASSTQSVKSYEQYF
J gene: TRBJ2-2; clone size: NA; V gene: TRBV28; CDR3 protein: CASTTANTGELFF
J gene: TRBJ2-5; clone size: NA; V gene: TRBV4-1; CDR3 protein: CASSQRSGGQETQYF
J gene: TRBJ1-5; clone size: few; V gene: TRBV6-5; CDR3 protein: CASSSGLLNQPQHF
J gene: TRBJ2-1; clone size: NA; V gene: TRBV29-1; CDR3 protein: CSPSGGLAMGAYNEQFF
J gene: TRBJ2-1; clone size: NA; V gene: TRBV5-1; CDR3 protein: CASSLTGADYNEQFF
J gene: TRBJ1-4; clone size: NA; V gene: TRBV6-1; CDR3 protein: CASSAGQNNEKLFF
J gene: TRBJ2-5; clone size: NA; V gene: TRBV5-6; CDR3 protein: CASIIGPGQEETQYF
J gene: TRBJ2-1; clone size: NA; V gene: TRBV11-2; CDR3 protein: CASSFPRLAGEGTYNEQFF
J gene: TRBJ2-5; clone size: NA; V gene: TRBV9; CDR3 protein: CASSPGGGETQYF
J gene: TRBJ2-3; clone size: NA; V gene: TRBV18; CDR3 protein: CASQISGTGTDTQYF
J gene: TRBJ2-7; clone size: NA; V gene: TRBV6-5; CDR3 protein: CASSYSITGQAYEQYF